This TCR beta chain appears in the sequencing data of a study of blood T cell repertoires in COVID-19. Study-wide background: Samples taken during acute and convalescent COVID-19 were collected in the United States, Italy and Spain. PBMCs, B-cell-depleted T cells, or T cells were the source of the cDNA or gDNA that made up the material.

V gave up 1 base and J gave up 3 bases, with 10 bases separating them. This CDR3 region has 15 residues. Germline CDR1 and CDR2: SGHDT and YYEEEE. As handled by the study authors: From reference gene primer amplification, estimates of nucleated cell counts were derived. TCRdb keeps only in-frame clones here, not all; method: immunoSEQ multiplex PCR. The V and J calls and the clone size are those of that table, but D and trimming were determined from the DNA. The profile covers 65,000 to 85,000 clones, with roughly nine tenths appearing a single time and roughly 7.6% taken by the ten largest. This chain links TRBV5-6 with TRBJ2-2; D is possibly TRBD2 (5 bases). Input material: peripheral blood. This receptor was obtained from a man aged 45-65 years with active COVID-19. DNA of the CDR3: TGTGCCAGCAGCTTGTTTGGCGGGTACACCGGGGAGCTGTTTTTT. Encoded protein: CASSLFGGYTGELFF. Full variable domain (outside the CDR3, taken from reference TRBV5-6 and TRBJ2-2): DAGVTQSPTHLIKTRGQQVTLRCSPKSGHDTVSWYQQALGQGPQFIFQYYEEEERQRGNFPDRFSGHQFPNYSSELNVNALLLGDSALYLCASSLFGGYTGELFFGEGSRLTVL.